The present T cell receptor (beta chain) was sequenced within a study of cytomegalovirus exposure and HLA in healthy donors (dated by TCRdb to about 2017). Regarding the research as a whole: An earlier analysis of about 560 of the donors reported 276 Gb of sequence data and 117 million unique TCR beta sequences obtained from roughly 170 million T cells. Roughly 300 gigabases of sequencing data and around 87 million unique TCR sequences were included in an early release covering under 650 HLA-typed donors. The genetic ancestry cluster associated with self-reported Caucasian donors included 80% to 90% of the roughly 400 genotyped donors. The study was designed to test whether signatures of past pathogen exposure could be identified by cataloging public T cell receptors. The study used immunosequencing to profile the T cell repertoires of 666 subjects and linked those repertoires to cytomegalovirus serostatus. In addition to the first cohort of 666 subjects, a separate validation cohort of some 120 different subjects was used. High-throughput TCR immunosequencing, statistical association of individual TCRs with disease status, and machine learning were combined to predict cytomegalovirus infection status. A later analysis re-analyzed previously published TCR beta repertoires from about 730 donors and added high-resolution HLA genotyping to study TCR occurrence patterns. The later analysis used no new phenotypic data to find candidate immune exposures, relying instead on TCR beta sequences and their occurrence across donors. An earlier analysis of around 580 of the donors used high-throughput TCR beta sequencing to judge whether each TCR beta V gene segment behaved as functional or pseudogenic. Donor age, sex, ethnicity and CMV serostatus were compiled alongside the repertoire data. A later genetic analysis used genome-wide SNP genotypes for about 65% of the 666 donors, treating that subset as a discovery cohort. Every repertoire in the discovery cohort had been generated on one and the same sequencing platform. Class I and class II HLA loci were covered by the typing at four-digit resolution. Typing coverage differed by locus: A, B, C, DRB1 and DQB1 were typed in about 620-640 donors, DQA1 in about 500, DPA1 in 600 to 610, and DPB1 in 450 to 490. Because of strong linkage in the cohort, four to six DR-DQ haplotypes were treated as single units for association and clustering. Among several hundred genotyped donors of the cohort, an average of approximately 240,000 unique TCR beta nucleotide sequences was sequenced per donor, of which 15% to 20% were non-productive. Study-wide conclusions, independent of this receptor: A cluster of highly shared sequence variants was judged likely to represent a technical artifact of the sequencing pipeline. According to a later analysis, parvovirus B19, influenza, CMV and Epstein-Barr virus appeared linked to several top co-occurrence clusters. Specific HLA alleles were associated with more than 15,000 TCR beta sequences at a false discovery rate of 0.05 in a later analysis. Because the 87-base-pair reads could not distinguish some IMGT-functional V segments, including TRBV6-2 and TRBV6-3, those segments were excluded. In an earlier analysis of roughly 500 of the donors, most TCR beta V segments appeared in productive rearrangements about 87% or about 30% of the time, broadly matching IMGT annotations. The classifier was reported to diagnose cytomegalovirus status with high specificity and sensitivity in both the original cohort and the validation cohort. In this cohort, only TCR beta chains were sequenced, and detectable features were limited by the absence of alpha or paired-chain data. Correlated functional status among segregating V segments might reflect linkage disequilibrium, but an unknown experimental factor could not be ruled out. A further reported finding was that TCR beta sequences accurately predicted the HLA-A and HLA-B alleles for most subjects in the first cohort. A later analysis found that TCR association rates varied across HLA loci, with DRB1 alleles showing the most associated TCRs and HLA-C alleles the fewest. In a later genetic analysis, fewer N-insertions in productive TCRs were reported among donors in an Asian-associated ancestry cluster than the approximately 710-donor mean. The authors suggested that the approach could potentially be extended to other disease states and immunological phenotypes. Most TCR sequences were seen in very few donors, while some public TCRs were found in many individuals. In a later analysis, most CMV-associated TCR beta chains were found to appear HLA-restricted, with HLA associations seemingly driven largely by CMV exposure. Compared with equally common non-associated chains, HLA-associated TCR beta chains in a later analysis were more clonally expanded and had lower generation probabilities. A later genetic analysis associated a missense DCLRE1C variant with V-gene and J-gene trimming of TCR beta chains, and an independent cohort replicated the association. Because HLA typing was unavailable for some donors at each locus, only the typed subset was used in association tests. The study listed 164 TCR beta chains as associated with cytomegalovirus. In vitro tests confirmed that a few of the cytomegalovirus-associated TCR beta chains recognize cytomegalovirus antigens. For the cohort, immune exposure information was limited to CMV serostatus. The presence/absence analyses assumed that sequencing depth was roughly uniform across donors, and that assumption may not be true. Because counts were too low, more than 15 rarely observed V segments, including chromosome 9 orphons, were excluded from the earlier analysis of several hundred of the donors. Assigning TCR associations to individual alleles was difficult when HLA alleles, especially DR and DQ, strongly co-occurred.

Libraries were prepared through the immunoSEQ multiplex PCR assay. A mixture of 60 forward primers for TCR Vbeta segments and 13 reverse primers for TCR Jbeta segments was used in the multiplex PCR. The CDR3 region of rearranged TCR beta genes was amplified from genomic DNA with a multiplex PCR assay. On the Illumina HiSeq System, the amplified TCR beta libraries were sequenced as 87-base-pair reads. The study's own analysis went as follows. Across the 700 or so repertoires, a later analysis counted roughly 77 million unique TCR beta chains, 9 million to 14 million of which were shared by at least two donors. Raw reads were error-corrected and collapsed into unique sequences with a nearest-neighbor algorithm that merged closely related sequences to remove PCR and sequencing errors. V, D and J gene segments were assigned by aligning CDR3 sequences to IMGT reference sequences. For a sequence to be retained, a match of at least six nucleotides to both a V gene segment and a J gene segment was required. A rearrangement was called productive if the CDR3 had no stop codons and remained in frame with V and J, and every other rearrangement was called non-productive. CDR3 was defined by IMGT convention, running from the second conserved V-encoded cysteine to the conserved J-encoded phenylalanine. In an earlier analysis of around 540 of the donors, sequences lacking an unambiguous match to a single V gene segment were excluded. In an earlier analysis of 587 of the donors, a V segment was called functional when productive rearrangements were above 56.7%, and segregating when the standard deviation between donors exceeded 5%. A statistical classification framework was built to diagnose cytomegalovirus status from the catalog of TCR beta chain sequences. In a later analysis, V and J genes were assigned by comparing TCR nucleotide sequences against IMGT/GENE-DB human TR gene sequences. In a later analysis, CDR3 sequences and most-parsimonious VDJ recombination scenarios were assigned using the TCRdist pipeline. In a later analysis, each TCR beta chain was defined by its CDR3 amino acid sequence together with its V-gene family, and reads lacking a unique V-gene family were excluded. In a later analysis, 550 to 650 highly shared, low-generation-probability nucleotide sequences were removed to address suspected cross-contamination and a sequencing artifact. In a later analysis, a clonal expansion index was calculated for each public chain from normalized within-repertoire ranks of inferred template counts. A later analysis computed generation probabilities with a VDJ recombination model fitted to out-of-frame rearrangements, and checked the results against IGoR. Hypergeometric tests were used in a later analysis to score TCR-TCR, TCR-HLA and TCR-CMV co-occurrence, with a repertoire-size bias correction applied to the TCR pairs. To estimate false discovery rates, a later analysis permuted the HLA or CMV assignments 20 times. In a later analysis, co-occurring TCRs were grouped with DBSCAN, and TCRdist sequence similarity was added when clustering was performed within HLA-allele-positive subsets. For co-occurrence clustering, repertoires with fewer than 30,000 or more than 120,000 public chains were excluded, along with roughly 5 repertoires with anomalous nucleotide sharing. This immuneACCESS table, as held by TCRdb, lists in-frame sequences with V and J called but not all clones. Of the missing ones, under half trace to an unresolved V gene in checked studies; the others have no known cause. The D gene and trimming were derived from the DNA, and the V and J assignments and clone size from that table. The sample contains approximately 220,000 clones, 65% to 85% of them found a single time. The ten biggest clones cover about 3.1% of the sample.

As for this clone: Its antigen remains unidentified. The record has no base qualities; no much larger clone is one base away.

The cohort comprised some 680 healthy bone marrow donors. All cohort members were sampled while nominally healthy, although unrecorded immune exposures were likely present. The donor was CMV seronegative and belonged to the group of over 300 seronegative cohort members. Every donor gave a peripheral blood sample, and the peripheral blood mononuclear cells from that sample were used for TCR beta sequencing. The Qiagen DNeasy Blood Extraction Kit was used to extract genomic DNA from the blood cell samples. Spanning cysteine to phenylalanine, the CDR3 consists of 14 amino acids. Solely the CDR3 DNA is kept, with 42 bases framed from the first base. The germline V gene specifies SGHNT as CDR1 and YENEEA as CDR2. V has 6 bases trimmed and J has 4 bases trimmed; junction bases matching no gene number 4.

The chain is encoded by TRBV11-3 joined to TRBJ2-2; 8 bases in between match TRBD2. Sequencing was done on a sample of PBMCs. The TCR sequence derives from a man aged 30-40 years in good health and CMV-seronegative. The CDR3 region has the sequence CASSSGGPTGELFF. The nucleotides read TGTGCCAGCAGTTCGGGGGGGCCCACCGGGGAGCTGTTTTTT.